Shown below are 32 T cell receptor beta chains from a single sample sequenced in a study of vaccination effects on CD4 cells after COVID-19. Using viral peptide pools, the ViraFEST assay grew out antigen-specific CD4+ T cells prior to sequencing. Following an approximately eleven-day culture, CD4+ T cells were purified. The person had PCR-confirmed SARS-CoV-2 infection between March and December 2020. Profiled with immunoSEQ multiplex PCR; TCRdb holds only in-frame clones, not every one. The data show roughly 45,000 clones, with roughly 70% seen just once and more than 30% held by the top ten. These receptors lack a known antigen. This sample comprised CD4+ T cells from PBMCs cultured with a peptide pool, obtained before COVID-19 vaccination. These receptor sequences come from a human donor who had a prior SARS-CoV-2 infection.

The chain joins TRBV30 to TRBJ2-2, with D perhaps given as TRBD1 or TRBD2 (5 bases each). Between the trimmed V and J ends, which lost 2 bases and 5 bases, there was a span of 15 bases. The germline V gene encodes CDR1 GTSNPN and CDR2 SVGIG (reference sequence). This CDR3 contains 15 residues. The CDR3 nucleotides are TGTGCCTGGAGTCCAGACCTGGGGGAAACCGGGGAGCTGTTTTTT. Translating gives CAWSPDLGETGELFF.

This chain connects TRBV11-3 to TRBJ2-1; D may correspond to TRBD1 or TRBD2 (5 bases each). In germline, CDR1 is SGHNT, CDR2 YENEEA. The V and J ends lost 2 bases and 0 bases respectively, with 14 bases between them. The CDR3 length is 17 residues. The CDR3 sequence is CASSLSLWGSSYNEQFF. CDR3 coding DNA: TGTGCCAGCAGCTTATCGCTGTGGGGGAGCTCCTACAATGAGCAGTTCTTC. Complete variable domain (other parts from reference TRBV11-3 and TRBJ2-1): EAGVVQSPRYKIIEKKQPVAFWCNPISGHNTLYWYLQNLGQGPELLIRYENEEAVDDSQLPKDRFSAERLKGVDSTLKIQPAELGDSAVYLCASSLSLWGSSYNEQFFGPGTRLTVL.

V usage is TRBV24-1 and J usage is TRBJ2-3, with 8 bases that match TRBD2. The J segment lost 3 bases and the V segment lost 0 bases, leaving 1 base of the junction unmatched. Germline lookup yields CDR1 KGHDR and CDR2 SFDVKD. This CDR3 contains 15 residues. CDR3 in DNA: TGTGCCACCAGTGATTTGCGGGAGGGTACAGATACGCAGTATTTT. Its protein is CATSDLREGTDTQYF.

The chain is built from TRBV7-8 and TRBJ2-5, with D unclear. Trimming removed 3 bases at V and 1 base at J, with 9 bases between. The CDR3 has 14 residues. CDR1 is SGHVS, CDR2 FQNEAQ, per germline. CDR3 amino acids: CASSFSIPQETQYF. DNA of the CDR3: TGTGCCAGCAGCTTTTCAATCCCCCAAGAGACCCAGTACTTC.

Here the CDR3 reads CASSPLGLTASGEQYF. In DNA, the CDR3 is TGTGCCAGCTCACCACTAGGGTTGACCGCGTCGGGCGAGCAGTACTTC. This rearrangement joins TRBV18 to TRBJ2-7, with D unresolved. Trimming cost V 1 base and J 6 bases, with 19 bases left between them. Germline CDR1 is KGHSH and CDR2 is LQKENI. The CDR3 has 16 residues. The variable domain in full, completed from reference TRBV18 and TRBJ2-7, reads NAGVMQNPRHLVRRRGQEARLRCSPMKGHSHVYWYRQLPEEGLKFMVYLQKENIIDESGMPKERFSAEFPKEGPSILRIQQVVRGDSAAYFCASSPLGLTASGEQYFGPGTRLTVT.

This chain uses TRBV5-3 with TRBJ2-3; 8 bases are shared with TRBD2. TRBV5-3 is identified as an open reading frame with a role that is uncertain. V was pared by 4 bases and J by 4 bases, with 8 bases of the junction left unmatched. The CDR3 spans 15 residues. The CDR3 nucleotides are TGTGCCAGAAGCGGCCGGGGGGGGATAGCAGATACGCAGTATTTT. Residues: CARSGRGGIADTQYF.

This sequence joins TRBV29-1 and TRBJ2-3; D uncertain. CDR1 is SQVTM and CDR2 is ANQGSEA in the germline V gene. Trimming shortened V by 6 bases and J by 4 bases, and 14 bases separated the two germline ends. There are 13 residues in the CDR3. This CDR3 reads CSVRPRAADTQYF. The CDR3 DNA reads as TGCAGCGTCCGCCCTCGGGCGGCAGATACGCAGTATTTT.

The chain is built from TRBV28 and TRBJ2-5, with TRBD2 as a possible D gene (7 bases). Trimming left V 7 bases short and J 7 bases short, with 19 bases between. The germline V gene has CDR1 MDHEN and CDR2 SYDVKM. This CDR3 is built from 14 residues. The CDR3 loop is CASTFWGGQVTQYF. CDR3 nucleotides: TGTGCCAGCACCTTCTGGGGGGGCCAGGTGACCCAGTACTTC. Combining the CDR3 with reference TRBV28 and TRBJ2-5 gives the whole variable domain DVKVTQSSRYLVKRTGEKVFLECVQDMDHENMFWYRQDPGLGLRLIYFSYDVKMKEKGDIPEGYSVSREKKERFSLILESASTNQTSMYLCASTFWGGQVTQYFGPGTRLLVL.

This clone showed up just a few times. The gene calls are TRBV19 and TRBJ2-2; 7 bases are shared with TRBD1. The junction had 4 bases not matched to a gene; V was cut back by 5 bases and J by 1 base. Germline lookup yields CDR1 LNHDA and CDR2 SQIVND (reference sequence). This CDR3 is 15 amino acids long. This chain's CDR3 is CASSPGTENTGELFF. CDR3 nucleotide sequence: TGTGCCAGTAGTCCCGGGACAGAGAACACCGGGGAGCTGTTTTTT.

V is TRBV2 and J is TRBJ1-5; 7 bases match TRBD1. Germline-derived CDR1 and CDR2 are SNHLY and FYNNEI. With V trimmed by 6 bases and J by 4 bases, 3 bases remained unmatched. This CDR3 region has 13 residues. CDR3 DNA: TGTGCCAGCAGCGCGACAGGGAATCAGCCCCAGCATTTT. It specifies CASSATGNQPQHF.

The gene calls are TRBV9 and TRBJ1-6, with 7 bases that match TRBD1. With 3 bases clipped from V and 0 bases from J, the junction kept 0 bases outside the gene matches. CDR3 length equals 15 residues. The germline CDR1 and CDR2 sequences are SGDLS and YYNGEE. This CDR3 reads CASSGQGSYNSPLHF. CDR3 in DNA: TGTGCCAGCAGCGGACAGGGCTCCTATAATTCACCCCTCCACTTT.

This clone has just a few counts. The chain has TRBV19 and TRBJ2-7; 14 nucleotides line up with TRBD2. Germline CDR1 and CDR2: LNHDA and SQIVND (reference sequence). The CDR3 runs to 18 residues. V dropped 6 bases and J dropped 6; count of bases not matched to a gene: 16. The CDR3 DNA sequence: TGTGCCAGTAGATCCCTCTCCGGGACTAGCGGGAGTAGGCGCGAGCAGTACTTC. It translates to CASRSLSGTSGSRREQYF.

The chain employs TRBV29-1 and TRBJ2-1; 13 nucleotides line up with TRBD2. CDR1 is SQVTM and CDR2 is ANQGSEA in the germline V gene. The CDR3 extends over 16 amino acids. The trim removed 4 bases at V and 2 bases at J, leaving 5 bases unmatched. The CDR3 DNA reads TGCAGCGTTGCCCTTACTAGCGGGGGGGCCTACAATGAGCAGTTCTTC. The encoded protein is CSVALTSGGAYNEQFF.

The CDR3 loop is CASSPSYQGGNQPQHF. The CDR3 DNA sequence: TGTGCCAGCTCCCCCTCGTACCAGGGGGGTAATCAGCCCCAGCATTTT. V and J are TRBV18 and TRBJ1-5; 7 bases fit TRBD1. Germline assignment: CDR1 KGHSH and CDR2 LQKENI. There are 16 residues in the CDR3. Trimming at V came to 6 bases and at J to 4 bases, leaving 12 bases not matched to a gene.

V is TRBV5-1 and J is TRBJ1-1; the D gene is possibly TRBD1 (6 bases). From germline, CDR1 is SGHRS and CDR2 YFSETQ. V shed 4 bases and J shed 6 bases, with 19 bases lying between them. This CDR3 has 15 residues. In DNA form, the CDR3 reads TGCGCCAGCAGCCCTGGACTACAGGGATTTGCTGAAGCTTTCTTT. It encodes CASSPGLQGFAEAFF.

This sequence joins TRBV4-3 and TRBJ1-3; unclear D gene. Trimming left V 4 bases short and J 2 bases short, with 12 bases between. The CDR3 consists of 15 residues. CDR1 and CDR2 from the germline V gene are LGHNA and YSLEER. The chain's CDR3 is CASSLGRWPGNTIYF. CDR3 DNA: TGCGCCAGCAGCCTGGGGAGGTGGCCTGGAAACACCATATATTTT.

The chain recombines TRBV21-1 with TRBJ2-5; the listed D gene, TRBD1, was not tested against the DNA. TRBV21-1 is designated a pseudogene. The CDR3 contains 15 residues. The CDR3 loop is CASSNPHRGGETQYF. The CDR3 DNA reads TGTGCCAGCAGCAACCCACACAGGGGGGGGGAGACCCAGTACTTC.

This rearrangement joins TRBV12-5 to TRBJ2-1; D remains unclear. From germline, CDR1 is LGHNT and CDR2 FRNRAP. This CDR3 has 13 amino acids. V was clipped by 8 bases and J by 0 bases, with 8 bases between them. Here the CDR3 reads CASSISSYNEQFF. Written as DNA, the CDR3 is TGTGCTAGTTCAATTTCCTCCTACAATGAGCAGTTCTTC. Using reference TRBV12-5 and TRBJ2-1 for the parts outside the CDR3, the full variable domain is DARVTQTPRHKVTEMGQEVTMRCQPILGHNTVFWYRQTMMQGLELLAYFRNRAPLDDSGMPKDRFSAEMPDATLATLKIQPSEPRDSAVYFCASSISSYNEQFFGPGTRLTVL.

The genes are TRBV16 and TRBJ2-7; D is ambiguous. Germline values: CDR1 KGHSY, CDR2 FQNENV. CDR3 size: 14 residues. V was cut by 0 bases and J by 4 bases, with 10 bases left in between. CDR3 bases: TGTGCCAGCAGCCAATCAATACAAGCTTACGAGCAGTACTTC. Translated, it gives CASSQSIQAYEQYF. Looking up the rest from reference TRBV16 and TRBJ2-7 gives the full variable domain: GEEVAQTPKHLVRGEGQKAKLYCAPIKGHSYVFWYQQVLKNEFKFLISFQNENVFDETGMPKERFSAKCLPNSPCSLEIQATKLEDSAVYFCASSQSIQAYEQYFGPGTRLTVT.

The chain joins TRBV18 to TRBJ1-1; D is uncertain. CDR1 and CDR2 (germline): KGHSH, LQKENI. V lost 3 bases and J lost 1, with 6 bases in between. This CDR3 region has 13 residues. The CDR3 spells CASSPQPNTEAFF. The CDR3 DNA is TGTGCCAGCTCACCCCAACCGAACACTGAAGCTTTCTTT.

The chain uses TRBV2 and TRBJ2-5, with 10 bases fitting TRBD1. V was pared by 8 bases and J by 4 bases, with 4 bases of the junction left unmatched. Germline V gene sequence: CDR1 SNHLY, CDR2 FYNNEI. The CDR3 extends over 13 amino acids. The CDR3 spells CASVGDRGETQYF. In nucleotides, the CDR3 is TGTGCCAGCGTTGGGGACAGGGGAGAGACCCAGTACTTC.

J is TRBJ2-7 and V is TRBV18; tentative D call: TRBD1 (9 bases). V lost 6 bases and J 4 bases, leaving 16 bases between the germline ends. The CDR3 loop spans 14 amino acids. Germline CDR1 reads KGHSH; CDR2 reads LQKENI. The DNA for the CDR3 is TGTGCCAGCTCTCCGGGGGGGACAGGGTACGAGCAGTACTTC. Amino acid sequence: CASSPGGTGYEQYF.

CDR3 loop: CATSDLRGTGTSAQYF. CDR3 sequence (DNA): TGTGCCACCAGTGATTTGCGGGGAACCGGGACTAGTGCGCAGTATTTT. This chain uses TRBV24-1 with TRBJ2-3; 8 positions agree with TRBD2. In germline, CDR1 is KGHDR, CDR2 SFDVKD. The junction had 11 bases not matched to a gene; V was cut back by 0 bases and J by 10 bases. The CDR3 contains 16 residues.

V and J are TRBV30 and TRBJ1-5; D is unclear. The CDR3 consists of 15 residues. Per the germline V gene, CDR1 is GTSNPN and CDR2 is SVGIG (reference sequence). The germline V and J ends were trimmed by 5 bases and 3 bases, with 17 bases remaining between them. The DNA for the CDR3 is TGTGCCTGGGCCCACCGGAGCACCTACAATCAGCCCCAGCATTTT. Protein product: CAWAHRSTYNQPQHF. Variable domain in full (rest from reference TRBV30 and TRBJ1-5): SQTIHQWPATLVQPVGSPLSLECTVEGTSNPNLYWYRQAAGRGLQLLFYSVGIGQISSEVPQNLSASRPQDRQFILSSKKLLLSDSGFYLCAWAHRSTYNQPQHFGDGTRLSIL.

The chain carries TRBV3-1 (or the pseudogene TRBV3-2) and TRBJ2-7, with 11 nucleotides matching TRBD2. Germline CDR1 reads LGHDT; CDR2 reads YNNKEL (reference sequence). The J segment lost 6 bases and the V segment lost 1 base, leaving 11 bases of the junction unmatched. This CDR3 has 17 amino acids. The CDR3 DNA follows: TGTGCCAGCAGCCAAGGCGCACTAGCGGGAGTATTCGGCGAGCAGTACTTC. Protein sequence: CASSQGALAGVFGEQYF.

This sequence joins TRBV29-1 and TRBJ2-5, with 7 bases matching TRBD2. V shed 8 bases, J shed 1 base, and the junction held 13 bases outside the gene matches. Germline CDR1 is SQVTM and CDR2 is ANQGSEA. The CDR3 sequence is 15 residues long. This chain's CDR3 is CSPKVLSSGQETQYF. For the CDR3, the DNA is TGCAGCCCTAAAGTACTTTCTAGCGGCCAAGAGACCCAGTACTTC.

The table lists this clone with a few counts. The chain combines TRBV27 with TRBJ2-1, with 15 nucleotides matching TRBD2. V lost 5 bases, J lost 7 bases, and 9 bases stayed unmatched. The CDR3 sequence is 17 residues long. Germline V lookup: CDR1 MNHEY, CDR2 SMNVEV (reference sequence). The CDR3 is CASSPGLAGGWWNEQFF. CDR3 DNA: TGTGCCAGCAGTCCGGGACTAGCGGGGGGTTGGTGGAATGAGCAGTTCTTC.

The DNA for the CDR3 is TGTGCCAGCAGCTTGTCGGCATTTGAGCCCCAGCATTTT. It translates to CASSLSAFEPQHF. The gene calls are TRBV5-5 and TRBJ1-5; no definite D call. This CDR3 has 13 residues. Per germline, CDR1 SGHKS and CDR2 YYEKEE (reference sequence). Trimming took off 1 base at V and 8 bases at J, with 10 bases between the two ends.

This chain links TRBV10-3 with TRBJ1-2; 7 bases map to TRBD1. CDR1 is ENHRY and CDR2 is SYGVKD in the germline V gene. J was trimmed by 8 bases and V by 0 bases; bases with no gene match: 6. This CDR3 has 14 residues. DNA for the CDR3: TGTGCCATCAGTGAGTCTGGGACAGTCCCCGGCTACACCTTC. Amino acids: CAISESGTVPGYTF.

This chain joins TRBV7-3 and TRBJ2-1, with TRBD2 identical over 12 bases. V was pared by 2 bases and J by 7 bases, with 3 bases of the junction left unmatched. Germline values: CDR1 SGHTA, CDR2 FQGTGA. The CDR3 consists of 15 residues. The CDR3 bases are TGTGCCAGCAGCTTATCTAGCGGGGGGGAAAATGAGCAGTTCTTC. This gives the protein CASSLSSGGENEQFF. The complete variable domain, with remaining parts taken from reference TRBV7-3 and TRBJ2-1, reads GAGVSQTPSNKVTEKGKYVELRCDPISGHTALYWYRQSLGQGPEFLIYFQGTGAADDSGLPNDRFFAVRPEGSVSTLKIQRTERGDSAVYLCASSLSSGGENEQFFGPGTRLTVL.

This chain uses TRBV5-1 with TRBJ2-3; 11 nucleotides agree with TRBD2. With 5 bases clipped from V and 3 bases from J, the junction kept 2 bases outside the gene matches. Germline V lookup: CDR1 SGHRS, CDR2 YFSETQ. The CDR3 extends over 14 amino acids. The CDR3 is CASRLAGVTDTQYF. In DNA, the CDR3 is TGCGCCAGCAGACTAGCGGGAGTGACAGATACGCAGTATTTT.

The rearrangement uses TRBV27 and TRBJ2-7; D not certain. CDR3 length equals 13 residues. V was cut by 5 bases and J by 7 bases, with 15 bases left in between. Looked up from germline, CDR1 is MNHEY and CDR2 is SMNVEV (reference sequence). The CDR3 region has the DNA TGTGCCAGCAGTCCCCTTAGGCTGTCGGAGCAGTACTTC. It codes for CASSPLRLSEQYF.